The following is a T cell receptor beta chain sequence with its context. Its antigen is still unknown. 5'RACE with constant-segment primers yielded barcoded, UMI-tagged TCR alpha and TCR beta cDNA libraries. TCRdb independently ran MiXCR on the 5' RACE reads; one entry per CDR3 protein. The table records 380,000 or so distinct CDR3 sequences, approximately 15% of them present only once. The data are from a study of T-cell memory formation after mild COVID-19. CDR1 SEHNR and CDR2 FQNEAQ come from the germline V gene (reference sequence). Trimming removed 2 bases from V and 2 bases from J, with 5 bases in between. CDR3 length equals 13 residues. Study-wide points: Confirmation was lacking for SARS-CoV-2 specificity of second-wave clones that peaked on day 37. Contracting CD4+ clones lay largely in CM and EM, with CD8+ ones residing in EMRA. Several responding clones turned up in pre-infection memory, indicating that cross-reactive memory may have taken part.

V gene TRBV7-9 combines with J gene TRBJ2-3; D gene uncertain. The specimen was PBMCs or a T cell subset sorted from them (not recorded which). This TCR came from a man between 18 and 29 years old who had mild COVID-19 (a few samples of this study predate the infection). Cell type and time point are not known. DNA for the CDR3: TGTGCCAGCAGCTTATGGTCCACAGATACGCAGTATTTT. Translation: CASSLWSTDTQYF.